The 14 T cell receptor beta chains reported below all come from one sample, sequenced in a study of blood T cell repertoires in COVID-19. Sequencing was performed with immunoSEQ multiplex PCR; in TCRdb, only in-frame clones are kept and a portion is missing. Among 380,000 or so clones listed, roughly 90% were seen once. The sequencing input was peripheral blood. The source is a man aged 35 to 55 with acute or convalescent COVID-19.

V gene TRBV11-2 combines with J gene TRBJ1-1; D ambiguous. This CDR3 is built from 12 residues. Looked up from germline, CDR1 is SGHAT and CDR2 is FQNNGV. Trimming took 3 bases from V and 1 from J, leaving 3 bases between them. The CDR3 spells CASSFRNTEAFF. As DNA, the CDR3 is TGTGCCAGCAGCTTCAGGAACACTGAAGCTTTCTTT.

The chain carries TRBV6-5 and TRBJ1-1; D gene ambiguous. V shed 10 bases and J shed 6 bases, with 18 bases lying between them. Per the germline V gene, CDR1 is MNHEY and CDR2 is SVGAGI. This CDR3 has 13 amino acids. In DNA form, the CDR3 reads TGTGCCACCAAGACACCCTTGGGCTCTGAAGCTTTCTTT. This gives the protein CATKTPLGSEAFF.

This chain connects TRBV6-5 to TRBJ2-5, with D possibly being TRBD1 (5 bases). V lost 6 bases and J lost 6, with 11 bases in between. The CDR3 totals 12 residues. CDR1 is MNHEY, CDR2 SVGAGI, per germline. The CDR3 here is CASRSQGKTQYF. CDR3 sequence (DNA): TGTGCCAGCAGGTCGCAGGGAAAGACCCAGTACTTC.

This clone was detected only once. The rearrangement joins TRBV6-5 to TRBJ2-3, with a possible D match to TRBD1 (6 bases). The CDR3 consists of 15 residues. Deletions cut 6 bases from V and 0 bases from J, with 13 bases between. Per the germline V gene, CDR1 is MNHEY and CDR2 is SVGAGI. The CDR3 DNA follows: TGTGCCAGCAGCCCAACCGGGACAAGCACAGATACGCAGTATTTT. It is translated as CASSPTGTSTDTQYF.

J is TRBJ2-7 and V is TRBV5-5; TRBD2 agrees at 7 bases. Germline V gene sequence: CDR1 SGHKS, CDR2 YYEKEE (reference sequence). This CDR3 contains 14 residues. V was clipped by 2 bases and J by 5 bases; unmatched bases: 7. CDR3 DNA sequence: TGTGCCAGCAGCTTAACAGGCGGGAGAAACGAGCAGTACTTC. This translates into CASSLTGGRNEQYF. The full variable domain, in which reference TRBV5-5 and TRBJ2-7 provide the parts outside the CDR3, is DAGVTQSPTHLIKTRGQQVTLRCSPISGHKSVSWYQQVLGQGPQFIFQYYEKEERGRGNFPDRFSARQFPNYSSELNVNALLLGDSALYLCASSLTGGRNEQYFGPGTRLTVT.

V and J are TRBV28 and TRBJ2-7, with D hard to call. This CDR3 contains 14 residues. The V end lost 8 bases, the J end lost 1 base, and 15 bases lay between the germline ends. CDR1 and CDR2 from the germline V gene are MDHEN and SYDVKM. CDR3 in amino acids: CASAKAGWSYEQYF. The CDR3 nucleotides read TGTGCCAGCGCCAAGGCAGGCTGGTCCTACGAGCAGTACTTC. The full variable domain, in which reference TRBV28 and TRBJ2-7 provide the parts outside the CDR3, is DVKVTQSSRYLVKRTGEKVFLECVQDMDHENMFWYRQDPGLGLRLIYFSYDVKMKEKGDIPEGYSVSREKKERFSLILESASTNQTSMYLCASAKAGWSYEQYFGPGTRLTVT.

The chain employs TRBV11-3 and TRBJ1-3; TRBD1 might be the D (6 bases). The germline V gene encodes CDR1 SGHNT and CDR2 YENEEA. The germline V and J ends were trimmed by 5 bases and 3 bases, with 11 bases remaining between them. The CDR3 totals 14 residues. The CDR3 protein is CASSTQGGGNTIYF. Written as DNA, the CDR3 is TGTGCCAGCAGCACCCAAGGGGGTGGAAACACCATATATTTT.

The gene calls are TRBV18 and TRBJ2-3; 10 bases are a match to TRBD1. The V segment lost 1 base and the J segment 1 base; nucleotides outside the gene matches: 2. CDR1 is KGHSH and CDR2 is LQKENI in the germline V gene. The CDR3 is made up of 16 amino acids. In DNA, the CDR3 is TGTGCCAGCTCACCACTTGGGACAGGGGGCACAGATACGCAGTATTTT. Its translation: CASSPLGTGGTDTQYF.

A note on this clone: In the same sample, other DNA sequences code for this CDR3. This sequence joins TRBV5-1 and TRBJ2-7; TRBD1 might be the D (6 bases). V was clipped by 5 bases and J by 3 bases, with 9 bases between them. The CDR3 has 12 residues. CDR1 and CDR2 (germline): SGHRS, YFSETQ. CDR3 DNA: TGCGCCAGCAGAACAGGGCTCTACGAGCAGTACTTC. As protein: CASRTGLYEQYF. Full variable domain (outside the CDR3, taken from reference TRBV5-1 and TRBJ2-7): KAGVTQTPRYLIKTRGQQVTLSCSPISGHRSVSWYQQTPGQGLQFLFEYFSETQRNKGNFPGRFSGRQFSNSRSEMNVSTLELGDSALYLCASRTGLYEQYFGPGTRLTVT.

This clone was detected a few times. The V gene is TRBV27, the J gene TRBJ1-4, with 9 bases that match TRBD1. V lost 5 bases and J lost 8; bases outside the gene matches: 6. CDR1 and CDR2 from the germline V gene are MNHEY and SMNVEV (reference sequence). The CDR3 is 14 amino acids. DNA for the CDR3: TGTGCCAGCAGTCAGACAGGGGGGTACGAAAAACTGTTTTTT. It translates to CASSQTGGYEKLFF. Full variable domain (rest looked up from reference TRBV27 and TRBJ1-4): EAQVTQNPRYLITVTGKKLTVTCSQNMNHEYMSWYRQDPGLGLRQIYYSMNVEVTDKGDVPEGYKVSRKEKRNFPLILESPSPNQTSLYFCASSQTGGYEKLFFGSGTQLSVL.

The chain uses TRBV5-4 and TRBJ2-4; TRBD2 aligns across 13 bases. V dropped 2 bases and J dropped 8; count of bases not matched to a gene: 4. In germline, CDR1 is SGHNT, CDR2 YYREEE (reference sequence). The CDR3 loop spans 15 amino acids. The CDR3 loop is CASSFRTSGRHIQYF. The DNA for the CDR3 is TGTGCCAGCAGCTTCCGGACTAGCGGGAGACACATTCAGTACTTC. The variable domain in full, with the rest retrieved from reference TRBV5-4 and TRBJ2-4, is ETGVTQSPTHLIKTRGQQVTLRCSSQSGHNTVSWYQQALGQGPQFIFQYYREEENGRGNFPPRFSGLQFPNYSSELNVNALELDDSALYLCASSFRTSGRHIQYFGAGTRLSVL.

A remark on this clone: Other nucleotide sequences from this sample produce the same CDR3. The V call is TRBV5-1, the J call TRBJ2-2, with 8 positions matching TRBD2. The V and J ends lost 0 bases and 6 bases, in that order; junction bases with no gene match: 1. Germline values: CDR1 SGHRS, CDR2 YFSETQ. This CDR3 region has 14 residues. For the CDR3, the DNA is TGCGCCAGCAGCTTGGCCGGGGGGGCCGGGGAGCTGTTTTTT. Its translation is CASSLAGGAGELFF.

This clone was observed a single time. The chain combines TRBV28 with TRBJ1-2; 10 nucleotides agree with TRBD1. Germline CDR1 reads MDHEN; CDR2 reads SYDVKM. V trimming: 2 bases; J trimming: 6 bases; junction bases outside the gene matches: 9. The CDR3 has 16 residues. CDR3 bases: TGTGCCAGCAGTTTACTGCTGACAGGGGGCGCAGATGGCTACACCTTC. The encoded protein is CASSLLLTGGADGYTF.

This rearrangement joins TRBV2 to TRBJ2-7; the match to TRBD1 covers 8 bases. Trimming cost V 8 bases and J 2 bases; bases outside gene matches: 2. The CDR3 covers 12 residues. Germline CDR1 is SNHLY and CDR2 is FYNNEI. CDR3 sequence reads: CASDRGTYEQYF. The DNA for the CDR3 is TGTGCCAGCGACAGGGGTACCTACGAGCAGTACTTC.